This TCR beta chain was recovered during a study of beta chain features in type 1 diabetes. There are 14 residues in the CDR3. Germline values: CDR1 SNHLY, CDR2 FYNNEI. V lost 4 bases to trimming and J lost 0 bases, with 7 bases between them. Details on this clone: What it recognizes is unknown.

Sequenced material consisted of expressed TCRB transcripts (all of the isolated RNA was reverse transcribed). Here immunoSEQ multiplex PCR was the method, and the copy in TCRdb shows in-frame clones only, minus some. The table includes a few hundred thousand clones, more than 13% detected once. Findings and caveats of the study: TCRB CDR3s from Type 1 diabetes patients were moderately but significantly shorter in all four CD4+ subsets.

Material for sequencing was naive CD4+ T cells from blood. This receptor was identified in a woman aged 18-29 years in good health. V is TRBV2 and J is TRBJ2-1; the D is unclear. The CDR3 here is CASSAESSYNEQFF. The DNA for the CDR3 is TGTGCCAGCAGTGCCGAGAGCTCCTACAATGAGCAGTTCTTC.